The next 14 T cell receptor beta chains were all read from a single sample in a study of molecular identifiers for immune sequencing clone quantification. MiXCR was run by TCRdb on the PCR reads, yielding one entry per CDR3 protein. The sample yields about 510,000 distinct CDR3 sequences, over 20% seen once. The specimen was naive CD8+ T cells from blood, with Jurkat cell RNA spiked in. Subset indicated: FACS-sorted CD8+CD4-CCR7+CD45RA+ naive T cells. The receptors shown here come from a human donor in good health. Some libraries in this study had Jurkat cell RNA spiked in.

This clonotype was counted between two and nine times. This rearrangement joins TRBV19 to TRBJ1-1, with D possibly TRBD1 on 5 matching bases. The CDR3 spans 15 residues. CDR1 and CDR2 from the germline V gene are LNHDA and SQIVND (reference sequence). Trimming removed 2 bases at V and 1 base at J, with 11 bases between. The CDR3: CASSIMGVRNTEAFF. The CDR3 DNA reads as TGTGCCAGTAGTATAATGGGGGTTCGGAACACTGAAGCTTTCTTT. Based on the CDR3 plus reference TRBV19 and TRBJ1-1, the full variable domain is DGGITQSPKYLFRKEGQNVTLSCEQNLNHDAMYWYRQDPGQGLRLIYYSQIVNDFQKGDIAEGYSVSREKKESFPLTVTSAQKNPTAFYLCASSIMGVRNTEAFFGQGTRLTVV.

This clonotype was detected ten times or more. This chain connects TRBV28 to TRBJ2-7, with D unclear. The CDR3 is 13 amino acids. From germline, CDR1 is MDHEN and CDR2 SYDVKM. Trimming took 3 bases from V and 0 from J, leaving 6 bases between them. CDR3 DNA sequence: TGTGCCAGCAGTTTCCTAAGCTCCTACGAGCAGTACTTC. Translating gives CASSFLSSYEQYF.

The chain carries TRBV20-1 and TRBJ2-5; 10 nucleotides line up with TRBD1. Germline CDR1 reads DFQATT; CDR2 reads SNEGSKA (reference sequence). The CDR3 spans 17 residues. J gave up 1 base and V 0 bases, and 8 bases lay outside the gene matches. This CDR3 is CSARDPGQGILQETQYF. In DNA, the CDR3 is TGCAGTGCTAGAGATCCGGGACAGGGGATTCTCCAAGAGACCCAGTACTTC.

This clonotype was recorded only once. No conserved phenylalanine or tryptophan ends this CDR3, so it is likely a read error. The chain has TRBV20-1 and TRBJ2-7; D gene unclear. Germline CDR1 and CDR2: DFQATT and SNEGSKA (reference sequence). V gave up 3 bases and J gave up 0 bases, with 15 bases separating them. The CDR3 spans 15 residues. In nucleotides, the CDR3 is TGCAGTGCTAGCCCCTTCGTGACTGACTCCTACGAGCAGTACCTC. Translation: CSASPFVTDSYEQYL.

The chain is built from TRBV9 and TRBJ1-3; D unresolved. Germline CDR1 SGDLS, CDR2 YYNGEE. The CDR3 extends over 12 amino acids. Trimming left V 7 bases short and J 0 bases short, with 5 bases between. CDR3 nucleotide sequence: TGTGCCAGCGGTGGCTCTGGAAACACCATATATTTT. This translates into CASGGSGNTIYF.

The sample holds many counts of this clonotype. The J gene is TRBJ2-3, the V gene TRBV27; D might be TRBD1 (5 bases). There are 14 residues in the CDR3. Germline loops: CDR1 MNHEY, CDR2 SMNVEV (reference sequence). Trimming took 6 bases from V and 5 from J, leaving 15 bases between them. The CDR3 nucleotides read TGTGCCAGCAGCCGGACGATCCAGGGAGATACGCAGTATTTT. It specifies CASSRTIQGDTQYF.

On this clonotype: The CDR3 end shows no conserved phenylalanine or tryptophan, and so a read error is likely. V gene TRBV12-3 or TRBV12-4 combines with J gene TRBJ2-7; 9 bases are a match to TRBD1. CDR3 length: 15 amino acids. V dropped 5 bases and J dropped 6; count of bases not matched to a gene: 11. The CDR3 spells CASSPFGTGKAEQYL. The DNA for the CDR3 is TGTGCCAGCAGTCCATTCGGGACAGGGAAGGCCGAGCAGTACCTC.

Regarding this clonotype: One end of the junction does not line up with germline, which may come from a read error. The J gene is TRBJ2-7, the V gene TRBV11-2; 7 positions match TRBD1. There are 15 residues in the CDR3. CDR1 and CDR2 (germline): SGHAT, FQNNGV. For the CDR3, the DNA is TGTGCCAGCAGCTTTTCGCAGGGACAGCTATACGTGCAGTACTTC. This codes for CASSFSQGQLYVQYF.

This clonotype was found many times. The chain employs TRBV12-3 or TRBV12-4 and TRBJ1-2; D is unclear. The V end was cut by 5 bases, the J end by 5 bases, with 15 bases between. The CDR3 has 14 amino acids. The chain's CDR3 is CASSPLLELYGYTF. Here the CDR3 DNA reads TGTGCCAGCAGTCCCCTCCTCGAGCTATATGGCTACACCTTC.

Notes on this clonotype: This may stem from a read error, because a much larger clone lies one nucleotide away. The chain employs TRBV28 and TRBJ2-5; D might be TRBD1 (5 bases). Germline CDR1 MDHEN, CDR2 SYDVKM. This CDR3 has 16 amino acids. The DNA for the CDR3 is TGTACCAGCAGTCCGGTGTATCAGGGTTTGGAGGAGACCCAGTACTTC. This encodes CTSSPVYQGLEETQYF.

The sample holds a few counts of this clonotype. The genes are TRBV20-1 and TRBJ2-1; maybe TRBD2 (5 bases). The germline CDR1 and CDR2 sequences are DFQATT and SNEGSKA (reference sequence). The CDR3 is 16 amino acids. With 0 bases removed from V and 4 bases from J, the gap between germline ends came to 16 bases. The CDR3, as DNA: TGCAGTGCTAGAGATCTAGCCGGAAACATTTACAATGAGCAGTTCTTC. Amino acids: CSARDLAGNIYNEQFF.

The CDR3 region is CATRGWFDGPQHF. The CDR3 DNA is TGTGCCACGCGGGGATGGTTTGACGGGCCCCAGCATTTT. The rearrangement links TRBV24-1 to TRBJ1-5, with D hard to call. The V gene's germline CDR1 is KGHDR and CDR2 SFDVKD. The CDR3 extends over 13 amino acids. V lost 10 bases and J lost 9, with 18 bases in between.

The CDR3, as DNA: TGTGCCAGCAGCTTAGCTACAGGGGAGGTGAACACTGAAGCTTTCTTT. It codes for CASSLATGEVNTEAFF. The chain employs TRBV7-9 and TRBJ1-1, with 7 bases matching TRBD1. The V gene's germline CDR1 is SEHNR and CDR2 FQNEAQ (reference sequence). Losses at the gene ends were 0 bases for V and 0 bases for J; bases not matched to a gene: 4. This CDR3 contains 16 residues.

This clonotype was observed at least ten times. The chain has TRBV6-5 and TRBJ1-1; D is undetermined. This CDR3 region has 13 residues. Trimming took 4 bases from V and 6 from J, leaving 12 bases between them. The germline CDR1 and CDR2 sequences are MNHEY and SVGAGI. CDR3 loop: CASSFFPGSEAFF. The CDR3 coding sequence is TGTGCCAGCAGTTTCTTTCCCGGCTCTGAAGCTTTCTTT.